This TCR beta chain is from a study of cytomegalovirus exposure and HLA in healthy donors. This clone was picked up one time. The antigen remains unidentified. One end of the junction is discordant with germline, which a read error may explain. Germline CDR1 reads SEHNR; CDR2 reads FQNEAQ (reference sequence). This CDR3 has 12 amino acids. Findings of the study overall: Roughly uniform sequencing depth across donors was assumed, possibly incorrectly. The classifier reportedly diagnosed cytomegalovirus status with high sensitivity and specificity. An analysis done earlier found most TCR beta V segments productive about 90% or about 30% of the time.

The PCR employed 60 Vbeta primers together with 13 Jbeta primers. Repertoires were generated with immunoSEQ multiplex PCR, while TCRdb's copy carries only in-frame clones and drops some. The sample has over 75,000 clones, 84% seen once; the top ten hold 5.6%. This chain joins TRBV7-9 and TRBJ1-1; D is uncertain. The sample consisted of PBMCs. The clonotype comes from a woman in her late teens or twenties in good health and CMV-seropositive. The CDR3: CSSRPLGGEAFF. The CDR3 DNA sequence: TGTTCCAGCAGACCCCTGGGAGGTGAAGCTTTCTTT.